The clone carrying this T cell receptor (beta chain) has just a few counts. Profiling relied on immunoSEQ multiplex PCR, and the TCRdb table lists in-frame clones only, not all of them. The sample includes 350,000 or so clones, 86% of them seen just once. This sample stems from a study of blood T cell repertoires in COVID-19. Everyone who took part was roughly 18 to 89 years old, and they came from about two dozen US areas. This receptor was identified in a middle-aged woman with acute COVID-19. Sequencing was performed on PBMCs or T cells enriched from blood (not recorded which).

The DNA of the CDR3 is TGTGCCAGCAGCCAAGTGCCGGTGGCAGGGTGGGGAAACACCATATATTTT. It specifies CASSQVPVAGWGNTIYF. The chain joins TRBV14 to TRBJ1-3; possibly TRBD1 for D (5 bases). V was clipped by 1 base and J by 4 bases, with 17 bases between them. There are 17 residues in the CDR3. Germline lookup yields CDR1 SGHDN and CDR2 FVKESK.